This T cell receptor beta chain originates from a study of blood T cell repertoires in COVID-19. Profiling relied on immunoSEQ multiplex PCR, and the TCRdb table lists in-frame clones only, not all of them. The profile covers 210,000 or so clones, with around 80% appearing a single time and 12% taken by the ten largest. This CDR3 has 13 residues. V trimming: 7 bases; J trimming: 3 bases; junction bases outside the gene matches: 5. The germline gives CDR1 LNHDA, CDR2 SQIVND (reference sequence). The chain is built from TRBV19 and TRBJ1-1; 7 bases align to TRBD1. The source material was peripheral blood. The receptor was isolated from a woman in her 40s with acute or convalescent COVID-19. The chain's CDR3 is CASNYQGDTEAFF. The CDR3 DNA is TGTGCCAGTAACTACCAGGGGGACACTGAAGCTTTCTTT.